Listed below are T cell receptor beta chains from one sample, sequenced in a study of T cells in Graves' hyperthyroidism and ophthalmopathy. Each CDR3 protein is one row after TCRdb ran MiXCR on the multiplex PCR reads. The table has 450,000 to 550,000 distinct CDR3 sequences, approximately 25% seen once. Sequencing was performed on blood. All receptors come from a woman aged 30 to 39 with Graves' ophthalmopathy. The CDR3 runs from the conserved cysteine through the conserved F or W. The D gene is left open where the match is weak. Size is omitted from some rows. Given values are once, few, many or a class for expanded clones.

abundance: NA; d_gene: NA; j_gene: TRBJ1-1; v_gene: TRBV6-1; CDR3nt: TGTGCCAGCAATCAGGAAGTGAACACTGAAGCTTTCTTT; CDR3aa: CASNQEVNTEAFF
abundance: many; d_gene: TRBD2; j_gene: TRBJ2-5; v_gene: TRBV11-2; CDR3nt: TGTGCCAGCAGCTGGCTAGCGGGGGCCCCGGGGACCCAGTACTTC; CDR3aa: CASSWLAGAPGTQYF
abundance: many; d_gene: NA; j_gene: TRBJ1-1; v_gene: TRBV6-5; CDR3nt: TGTGCCAGCAGTTACGGGCGGGTTGCAGCCACTGAAGCTTTCTTT; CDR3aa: CASSYGRVAATEAFF
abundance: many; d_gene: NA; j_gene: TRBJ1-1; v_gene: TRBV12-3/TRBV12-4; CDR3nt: TGTGCCAGCAATAGAGAGGGTTCAGCTTTCTTT; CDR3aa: CASNREGSAFF
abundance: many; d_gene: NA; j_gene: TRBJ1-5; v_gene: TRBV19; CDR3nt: TGTGCCAGTTTAAGTTCCACAAAAGTGTGGCCCCAGCATTTT; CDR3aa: CASLSSTKVWPQHF
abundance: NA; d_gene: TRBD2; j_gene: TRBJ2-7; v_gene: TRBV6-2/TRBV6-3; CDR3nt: TGTGCCAGCAGTTCGGGAGGATACTACGAGCAGTACTTC; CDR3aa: CASSSGGYYEQYF
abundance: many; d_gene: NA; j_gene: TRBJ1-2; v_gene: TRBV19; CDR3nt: TGTGCCAGTAGTATCATTCTTCGGCAGCAAAACTATGGCTACACCTTC; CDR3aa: CASSIILRQQNYGYTF
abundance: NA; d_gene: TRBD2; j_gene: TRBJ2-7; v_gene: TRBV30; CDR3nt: TGTGCCTGGAGAACTAGCGGGAGCTACGAGCAGTACTTC; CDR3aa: CAWRTSGSYEQYF
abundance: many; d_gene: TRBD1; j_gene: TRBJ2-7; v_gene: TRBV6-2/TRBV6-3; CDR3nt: TGTGCCAGCACCCCGAGGGGTGGGACAGCCATATACGAGCAGTACTTC; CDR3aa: CASTPRGGTAIYEQYF
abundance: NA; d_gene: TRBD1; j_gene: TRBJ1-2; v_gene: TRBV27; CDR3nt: TGTGCCAGCAGTCCTGGACAGGGAAGGAGAGGCTACACCTTC; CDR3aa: CASSPGQGRRGYTF
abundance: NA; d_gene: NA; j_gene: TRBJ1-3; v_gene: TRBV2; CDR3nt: TGTGCCAGCAGTGACAGGGTGACCGCTGGAAACACCATATATTTT; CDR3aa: CASSDRVTAGNTIYF
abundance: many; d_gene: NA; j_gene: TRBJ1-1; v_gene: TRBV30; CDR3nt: TGTGCCTGGCAAGGACAGTTGAACACTGAAGCTTTCTTT; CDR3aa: CAWQGQLNTEAFF
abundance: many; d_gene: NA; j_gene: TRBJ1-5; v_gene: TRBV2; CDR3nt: TGTGCCAGCAGCTCATCCGGGGCTCCTGGGCCCCAGCATTTT; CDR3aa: CASSSSGAPGPQHF
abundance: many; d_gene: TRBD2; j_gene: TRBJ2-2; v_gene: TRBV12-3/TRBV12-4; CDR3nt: TGTGCCAGCAGTTTACGGGAGGGCGGGGAGCTGTTTTTT; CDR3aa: CASSLREGGELFF
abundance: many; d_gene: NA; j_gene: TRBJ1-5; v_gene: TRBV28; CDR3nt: TGTGCCAGCAGTTTACGAGGGATGGGCAATCAGCCCCAGCATTTT; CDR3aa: CASSLRGMGNQPQHF
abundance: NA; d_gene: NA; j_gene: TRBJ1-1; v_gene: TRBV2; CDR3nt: TGTGCCAGCAGTGAGCTGTGGGACACTGATGCTTTCTTT; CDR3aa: CASSELWDTDAFF
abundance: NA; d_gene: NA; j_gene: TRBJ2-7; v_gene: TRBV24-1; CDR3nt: TGTGCCACCAGTGCCAGTGCGACCGGGGGCCCCGACTCCTACGAGCAGTACTTC; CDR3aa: CATSASATGGPDSYEQYF
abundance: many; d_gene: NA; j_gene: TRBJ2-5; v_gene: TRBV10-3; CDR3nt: TGTGCCATCAGTGTAGCGGCGAAACAAGAGACCCAGTACTTC; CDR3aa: CAISVAAKQETQYF
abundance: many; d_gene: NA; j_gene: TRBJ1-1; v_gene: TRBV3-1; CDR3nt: TGTGCCAGCACCCTAGTGGGGGCGAACACTGAAGCTTTCTTT; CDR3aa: CASTLVGANTEAFF
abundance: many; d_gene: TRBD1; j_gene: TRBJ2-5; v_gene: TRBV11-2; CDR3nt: TGTGCCAGCAGCTTAGGGTACAGGGGGCGAGATCAAGAGACCCAGTACTTC; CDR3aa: CASSLGYRGRDQETQYF
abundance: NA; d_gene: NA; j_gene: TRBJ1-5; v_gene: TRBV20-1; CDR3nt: TGCAGTGCTAGAGCTCACAGGGATCAGCCCCAGCATTTT; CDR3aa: CSARAHRDQPQHF
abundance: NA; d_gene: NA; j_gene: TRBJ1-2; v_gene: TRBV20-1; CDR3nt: TGCAGTGCTAGAGAGACGTCGCCCCCTGGCTACACCTTC; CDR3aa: CSARETSPPGYTF
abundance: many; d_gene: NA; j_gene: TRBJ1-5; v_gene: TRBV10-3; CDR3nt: TGTGCCATCAGTGAGTCGGGGGAAGGGCAGGCGGGCGGAAATCAGCCCCAGCATTTT; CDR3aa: CAISESGEGQAGGNQPQHF
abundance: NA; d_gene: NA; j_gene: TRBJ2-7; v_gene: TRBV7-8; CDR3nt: TGTGCCAGCAGCTTAGCGGGGGCAAGCGAGCAGTACTTC; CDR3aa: CASSLAGASEQYF
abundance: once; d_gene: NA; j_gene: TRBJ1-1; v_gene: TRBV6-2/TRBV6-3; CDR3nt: TGTGCCAGCTCCTTACCGGGGGGGGCTGAAGCTTTCTTT; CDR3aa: CASSLPGGAEAFF
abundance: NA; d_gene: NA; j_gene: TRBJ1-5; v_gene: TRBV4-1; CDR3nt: TGCGCCAGCAGCCGACTATTTGCTCAGCCCCATCATTTT; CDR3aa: CASSRLFAQPHHF
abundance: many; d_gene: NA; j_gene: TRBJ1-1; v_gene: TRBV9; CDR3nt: TGTGCCAGCAGCGCGGGGGGAGATACAGGGAAAGCTTTCTTT; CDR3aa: CASSAGGDTGKAFF
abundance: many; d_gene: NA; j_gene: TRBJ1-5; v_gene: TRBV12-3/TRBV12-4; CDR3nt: TGTGCCAGCACTTACGGACGCAATCAGCCCCAGCATTTT; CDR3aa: CASTYGRNQPQHF
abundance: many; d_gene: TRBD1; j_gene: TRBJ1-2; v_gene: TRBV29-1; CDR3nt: TGCAGCGTGGGGACAGGCGCTAACTATGGCTACACCTTC; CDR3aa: CSVGTGANYGYTF
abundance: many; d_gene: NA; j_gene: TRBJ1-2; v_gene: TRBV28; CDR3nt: TGTGCCAGCAGGCAAGACAGCTCCTATGGCTACACCTTC; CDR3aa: CASRQDSSYGYTF
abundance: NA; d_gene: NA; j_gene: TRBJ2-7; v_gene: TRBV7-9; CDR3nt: TGTGCCAGCAGCTCGGGTCTCTGGGAGCAGTACTTC; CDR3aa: CASSSGLWEQYF
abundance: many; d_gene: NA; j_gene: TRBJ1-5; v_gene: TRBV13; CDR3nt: TGTGCCAGCAGCACAAGGACAGCAGGCAATCAGCCCCAGCATTTT; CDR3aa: CASSTRTAGNQPQHF
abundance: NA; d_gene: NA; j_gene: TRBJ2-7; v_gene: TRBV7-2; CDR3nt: TGTGCCAGCAGCCCCGACTTCAGGATGTACGAGCAGTACTTC; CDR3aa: CASSPDFRMYEQYF